Described below is a single T cell receptor beta chain sequence and its context. Its antigen is unidentified. Germline V gene data show CDR1 as PRHDT and CDR2 as FYEKMQ (reference sequence). Deletions cut 5 bases from V and 5 bases from J, with 18 bases between. This CDR3 is built from 15 residues. The source of the sample is a study of T cell responses to AZD1222 COVID-19 vaccine. Study results and limitations: White British ancestry dominated among donors, who included more females, and clonal diversity was possibly underestimated. Vaccination with two AZD1222 doses was followed by a rise in Spike-specific TCR breadth and depth.

Sequenced by immunoSEQ multiplex PCR; TCRdb stores in-frame clones only, minus some. This sample has some 180,000 clones, with more than 85% found just once. The V gene is TRBV13, the J gene TRBJ1-1; D possibly corresponds to TRBD1 (5 bases). The sample in question was peripheral blood, obtained 28 days after the second AZD1222 dose. This TCR came from an adult who received the AZD1222 COVID-19 vaccine. Written as DNA, the CDR3 is TGTGCCAGCAGCGGACAAACATTGGTCCGGACTGAAGCTTTCTTT. Translated, it gives CASSGQTLVRTEAFF.